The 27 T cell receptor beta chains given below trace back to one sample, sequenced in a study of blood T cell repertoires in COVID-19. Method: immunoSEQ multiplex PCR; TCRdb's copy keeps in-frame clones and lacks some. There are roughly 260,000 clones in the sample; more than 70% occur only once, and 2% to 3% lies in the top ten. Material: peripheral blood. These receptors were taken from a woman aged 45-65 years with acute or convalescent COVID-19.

In DNA, the CDR3 is TGTGCCACCAGTGACCCCGAGGGGCGGGAAGCGTACAATGAGCAGTTCTTC. Translating it yields CATSDPEGREAYNEQFF. The chain links TRBV24-1 to TRBJ2-1; D is possibly TRBD2 (6 bases). This CDR3 region has 17 residues. Trimming removed 4 bases from V and 4 bases from J, with 19 bases in between. Germline assignment: CDR1 KGHDR and CDR2 SFDVKD.

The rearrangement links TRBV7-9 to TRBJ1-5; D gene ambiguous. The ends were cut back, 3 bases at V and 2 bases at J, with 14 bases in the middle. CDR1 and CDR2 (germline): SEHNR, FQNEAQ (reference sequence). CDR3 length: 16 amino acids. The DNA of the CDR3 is TGTGCCAGCAGCTTGCACACCCCGGCGGGCAATCAGCCCCAGCATTTT. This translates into CASSLHTPAGNQPQHF.

CDR3 protein: CASSPLDDGTGELFF. The CDR3 coding sequence is TGTGCCAGCTCACCCCTAGACGATGGTACCGGGGAGCTGTTTTTT. The J gene is TRBJ2-2, the V gene TRBV18; no clear D gene. Germline assignment: CDR1 KGHSH and CDR2 LQKENI. The CDR3 spans 15 residues. The V gene lost 3 bases and the J gene lost 5 bases, with 13 bases spanning the gap. The full variable domain, in which reference TRBV18 and TRBJ2-2 provide the parts outside the CDR3, is NAGVMQNPRHLVRRRGQEARLRCSPMKGHSHVYWYRQLPEEGLKFMVYLQKENIIDESGMPKERFSAEFPKEGPSILRIQQVVRGDSAAYFCASSPLDDGTGELFFGEGSRLTVL.

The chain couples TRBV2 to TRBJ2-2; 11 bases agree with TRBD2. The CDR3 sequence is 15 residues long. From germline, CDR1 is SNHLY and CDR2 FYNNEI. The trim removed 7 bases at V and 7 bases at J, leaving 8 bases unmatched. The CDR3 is CASIGTSGRVGELFF. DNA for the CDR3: TGTGCCAGCATTGGCACTAGCGGGAGAGTCGGGGAGCTGTTTTTT.

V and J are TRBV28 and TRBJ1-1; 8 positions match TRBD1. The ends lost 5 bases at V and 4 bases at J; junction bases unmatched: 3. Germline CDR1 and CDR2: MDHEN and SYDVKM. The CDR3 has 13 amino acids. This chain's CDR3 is CASSSTGGTEAFF. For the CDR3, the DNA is TGTGCCAGCAGTAGCACAGGGGGCACTGAAGCTTTCTTT.

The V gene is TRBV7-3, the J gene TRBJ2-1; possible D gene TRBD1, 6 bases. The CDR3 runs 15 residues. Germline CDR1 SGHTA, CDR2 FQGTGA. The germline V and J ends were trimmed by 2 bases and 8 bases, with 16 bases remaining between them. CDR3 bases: TGTGCCAGCAGCTTACTCGGACAGACGGCGGATGAGCAGTTCTTC. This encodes CASSLLGQTADEQFF.

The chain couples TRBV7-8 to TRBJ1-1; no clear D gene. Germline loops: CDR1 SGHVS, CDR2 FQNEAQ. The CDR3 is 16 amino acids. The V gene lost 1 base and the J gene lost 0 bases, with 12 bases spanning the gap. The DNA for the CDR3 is TGTGCCAGCAGCTTAGACTTACAGCCAATGAACACTGAAGCTTTCTTT. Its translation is CASSLDLQPMNTEAFF.

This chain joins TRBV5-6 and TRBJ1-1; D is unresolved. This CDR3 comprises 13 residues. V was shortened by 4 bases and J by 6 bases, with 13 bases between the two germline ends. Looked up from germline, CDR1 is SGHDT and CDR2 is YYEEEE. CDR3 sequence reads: CASSARANPEAFF. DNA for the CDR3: TGTGCCAGCAGCGCGCGAGCTAACCCTGAAGCTTTCTTT.

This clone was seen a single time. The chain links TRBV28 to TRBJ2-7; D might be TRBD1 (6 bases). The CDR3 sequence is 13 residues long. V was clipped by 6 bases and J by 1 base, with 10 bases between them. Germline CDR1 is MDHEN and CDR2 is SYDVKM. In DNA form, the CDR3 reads TGTGCCAGCAGAGAACAGGGATCCTACGAGCAGTACTTC. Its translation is CASREQGSYEQYF.

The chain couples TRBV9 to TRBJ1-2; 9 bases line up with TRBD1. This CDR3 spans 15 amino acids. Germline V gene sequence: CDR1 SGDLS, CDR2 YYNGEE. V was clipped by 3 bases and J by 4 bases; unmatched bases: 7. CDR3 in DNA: TGTGCCAGCAGCGCGACCGGGACAGGGACCTATGGCTACACCTTC. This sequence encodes CASSATGTGTYGYTF.

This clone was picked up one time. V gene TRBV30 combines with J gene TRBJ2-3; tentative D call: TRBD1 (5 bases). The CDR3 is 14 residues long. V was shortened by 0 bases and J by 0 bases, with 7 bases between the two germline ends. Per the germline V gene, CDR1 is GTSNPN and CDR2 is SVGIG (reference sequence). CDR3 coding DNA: TGTGCCTGGAGTGTGGGGCTGAGCACAGATACGCAGTATTTT. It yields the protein CAWSVGLSTDTQYF.

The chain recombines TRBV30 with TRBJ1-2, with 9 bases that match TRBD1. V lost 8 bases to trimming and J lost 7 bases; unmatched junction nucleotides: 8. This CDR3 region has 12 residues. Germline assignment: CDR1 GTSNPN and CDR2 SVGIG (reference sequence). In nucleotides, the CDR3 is TGTGCCCGGGACAGGGAGTTTGGTGGCTACACCTTC. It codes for CARDREFGGYTF.

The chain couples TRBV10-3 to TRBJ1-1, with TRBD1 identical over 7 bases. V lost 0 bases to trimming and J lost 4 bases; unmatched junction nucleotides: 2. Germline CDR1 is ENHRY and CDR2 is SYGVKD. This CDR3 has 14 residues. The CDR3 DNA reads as TGTGCCATCAGTGAGTCTCGGACAGGCACTGAAGCTTTCTTT. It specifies CAISESRTGTEAFF.

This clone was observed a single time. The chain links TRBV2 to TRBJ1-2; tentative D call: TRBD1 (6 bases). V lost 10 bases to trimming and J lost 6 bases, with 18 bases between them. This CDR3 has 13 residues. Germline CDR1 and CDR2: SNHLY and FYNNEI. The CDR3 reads CATVPPGHNGYTF. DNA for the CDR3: TGTGCCACCGTCCCCCCGGGACATAATGGCTACACCTTC.

CDR3 DNA: TGTGCCACCAGTGATTTCGGGGCGGGACAGTCTTATAGGCCCCAGCATTTT. Translating gives CATSDFGAGQSYRPQHF. This chain links TRBV24-1 with TRBJ1-5; 7 nucleotides match TRBD1. J was trimmed by 9 bases and V by 1 base; bases with no gene match: 14. Germline loops: CDR1 KGHDR, CDR2 SFDVKD. This CDR3 is built from 17 residues.

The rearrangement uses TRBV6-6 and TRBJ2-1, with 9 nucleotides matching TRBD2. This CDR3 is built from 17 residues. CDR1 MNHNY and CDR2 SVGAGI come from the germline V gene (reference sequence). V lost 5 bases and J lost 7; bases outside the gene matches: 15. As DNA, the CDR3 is TGTGCCAGCAGTCTATTAAAGATGGCGGGAGGGCTGAATGAGCAGTTCTTC. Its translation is CASSLLKMAGGLNEQFF.

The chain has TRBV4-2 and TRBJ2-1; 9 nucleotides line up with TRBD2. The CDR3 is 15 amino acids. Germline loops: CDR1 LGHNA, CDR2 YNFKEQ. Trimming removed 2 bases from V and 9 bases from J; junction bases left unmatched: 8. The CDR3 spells CASSQTAGGLSEQFF. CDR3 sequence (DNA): TGTGCCAGCAGCCAAACGGCGGGAGGGCTCAGTGAGCAGTTCTTC.

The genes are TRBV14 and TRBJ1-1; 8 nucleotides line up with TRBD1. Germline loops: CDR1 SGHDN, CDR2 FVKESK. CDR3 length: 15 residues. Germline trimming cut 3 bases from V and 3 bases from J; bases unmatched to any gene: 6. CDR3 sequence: CASSHTGGVDTEAFF. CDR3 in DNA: TGTGCCAGCAGCCATACAGGGGGGGTGGACACTGAAGCTTTCTTT.

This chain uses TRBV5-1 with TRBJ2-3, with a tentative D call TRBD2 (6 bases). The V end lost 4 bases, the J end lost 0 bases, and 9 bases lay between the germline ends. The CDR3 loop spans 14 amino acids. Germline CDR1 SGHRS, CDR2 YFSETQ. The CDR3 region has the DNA TGCGCCAGCAGCCACAGCGGGAGCACAGATACGCAGTATTTT. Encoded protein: CASSHSGSTDTQYF.

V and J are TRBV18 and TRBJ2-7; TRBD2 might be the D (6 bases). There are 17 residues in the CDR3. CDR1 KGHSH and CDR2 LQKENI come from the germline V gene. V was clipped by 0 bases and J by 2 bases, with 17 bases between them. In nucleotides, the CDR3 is TGTGCCAGCTCACCACCGCGGATGACGGGAGTGGCCTACGAGCAGTACTTC. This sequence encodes CASSPPRMTGVAYEQYF.

The CDR3 loop is CASSGTGGSAGNTIYF. DNA of the CDR3: TGTGCCAGCAGTGGGACAGGGGGCTCGGCTGGAAACACCATATATTTT. The chain joins TRBV2 to TRBJ1-3; 11 bases align to TRBD1. V gave up 4 bases and J gave up 2 bases; unmatched junction bases: 4. CDR1 and CDR2 from the germline V gene are SNHLY and FYNNEI. The CDR3 sequence is 16 residues long.

For the CDR3, the DNA is TGCGCCAGCAGCTCAGGGACTCCCGGAGGGGAAGCTTTCTTT. Translating gives CASSSGTPGGEAFF. The chain combines TRBV5-1 with TRBJ1-1; weak D call: TRBD1 (5 bases). Trimming took 3 bases from V and 8 from J, leaving 17 bases between them. Germline assignment: CDR1 SGHRS and CDR2 YFSETQ. The CDR3 sequence is 14 residues long.

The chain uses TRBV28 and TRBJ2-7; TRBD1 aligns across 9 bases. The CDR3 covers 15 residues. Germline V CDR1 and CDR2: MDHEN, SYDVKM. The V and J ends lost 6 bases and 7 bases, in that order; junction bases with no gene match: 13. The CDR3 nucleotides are TGTGCCAGCAGAAGGACAGGGGCCGCCGTTTTAGAGCAGTACTTC. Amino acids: CASRRTGAAVLEQYF.

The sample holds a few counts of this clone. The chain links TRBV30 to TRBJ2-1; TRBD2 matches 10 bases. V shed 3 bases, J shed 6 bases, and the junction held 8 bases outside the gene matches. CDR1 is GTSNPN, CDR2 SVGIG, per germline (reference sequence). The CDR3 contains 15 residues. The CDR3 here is CAWSPSGRVGNEQFF. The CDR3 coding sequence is TGTGCCTGGAGCCCTAGCGGGAGAGTCGGCAATGAGCAGTTCTTC.

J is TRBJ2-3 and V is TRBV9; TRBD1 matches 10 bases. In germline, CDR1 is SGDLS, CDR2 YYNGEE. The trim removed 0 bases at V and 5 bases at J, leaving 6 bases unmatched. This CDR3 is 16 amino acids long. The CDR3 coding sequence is TGTGCCAGCAGCGTAGGGGTGACAGGGGGCCAAGATACGCAGTATTTT. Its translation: CASSVGVTGGQDTQYF.

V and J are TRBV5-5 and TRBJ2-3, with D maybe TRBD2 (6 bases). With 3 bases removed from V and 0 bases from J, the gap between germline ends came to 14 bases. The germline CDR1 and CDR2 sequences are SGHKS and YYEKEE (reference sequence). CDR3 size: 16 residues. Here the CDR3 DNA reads TGTGCCAGCAGCTCGTTAGCGGCCCTGAGCACAGATACGCAGTATTTT. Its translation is CASSSLAALSTDTQYF.

This chain's CDR3 is CASSKGQGAGTGELFF. DNA for the CDR3: TGTGCCAGCAGCAAAGGACAGGGGGCCGGCACCGGGGAGCTGTTTTTT. The chain uses TRBV5-5 and TRBJ2-2; 11 bases are shared with TRBD1. J gave up 4 bases and V 4 bases, and 6 bases lay outside the gene matches. Germline V gene data show CDR1 as SGHKS and CDR2 as YYEKEE (reference sequence). The CDR3 consists of 16 residues.